Within the sample, the clone carrying this T cell receptor (beta chain) is medium-sized. Antigen unknown. TCRdb analysed the multiplex PCR reads with MiXCR anew, one entry per CDR3 protein. Among roughly 920 distinct CDR3 sequences, nearly 6% were seen once, and the ten largest hold approximately 17%. Overall study results and limits: Greatest tumor Treg TCR overlap was with tumor naive CD4+ cells.

Memory CD4+ cells were defined as CD4+CD45RO+CD25-. Sequenced input: memory CD4+ T cells sorted from blood. Noted subset: memory CD4+ T cells, CD4+CD45RO+CD25-. The source is a female donor with breast cancer.

CDR3 DNA sequence: TGTGCCAGCAGTTTAGCGACAGCAAACTATGGCTACACCTTC. It codes for CASSLATANYGYTF. This sequence joins TRBV12-3 or TRBV12-4 and TRBJ1-2, with D tentatively TRBD1 (5 bases). V dropped 0 bases and J dropped 2 bases, with 7 bases sitting between them. This CDR3 comprises 14 residues.